One sample yielded the 5 T cell receptor beta chains listed below, sequenced in a study of beta chain features in type 1 diabetes (dated by TCRdb to the late 2010s). Library preparation was by the immunoSEQ multiplex PCR assay. All of the isolated RNA was reverse transcribed with the High Capacity cDNA Reverse Transcription Kit, so expressed TCRB transcripts were sequenced. TCRdb re-hosts the immuneACCESS table, in-frame sequences only. Its copies lack some clones; in the studies checked, an unresolved V gene accounts for under half of them, and the cause for the rest is not known. Across this sample there are about 360,000 clones, with around an eighth seen only once. Together, the top ten hold 0.017% of the sample. Material for sequencing was naive CD4+ T cells from blood. The sample's cell subset or site, from its label and the paper: true naive CD4+ T cells. The receptors were sampled from a man aged 18 to 30 in good health.

The chain links TRBV7-6 to TRBJ2-1, with a tentative D call TRBD2 (5 bases). Germline CDR1 reads SGHVS; CDR2 reads FNYEAQ. The V gene lost 1 base and the J gene lost 8 bases, with 9 bases spanning the gap. The CDR3 consists of 13 residues. CDR3 nucleotide sequence: TGTGCCAGCAGCTTAGGAGGGAGCCATGAGCAGTTCTTC. Encoded protein: CASSLGGSHEQFF.

The gene calls are TRBV7-6 and TRBJ2-1; TRBD2 agrees at 13 bases. V lost 5 bases to trimming and J lost 3 bases; unmatched junction nucleotides: 16. The CDR3 spans 20 residues. The germline V gene has CDR1 SGHVS and CDR2 FNYEAQ. The CDR3 sequence: CASSHNLRTSGRAYYNEQFF. CDR3 coding DNA: TGTGCCAGCAGCCATAACCTTAGGACTAGCGGGAGAGCGTACTACAATGAGCAGTTCTTC.

The chain links TRBV2 to TRBJ2-3; 8 positions match TRBD2. The CDR3 covers 14 residues. The germline gives CDR1 SNHLY, CDR2 FYNNEI. V lost 6 bases, J lost 3 bases, and 5 bases stayed unmatched. The CDR3 region is CASRPGLGTDTQYF. The DNA of the CDR3 is TGTGCCAGCAGGCCGGGACTAGGAACAGATACGCAGTATTTT.

The chain uses TRBV29-1 and TRBJ1-5, with 9 positions matching TRBD1. The CDR3 contains 14 residues. The V gene end was trimmed by 6 bases and the J gene end by 2 bases; junction bases not matched to a gene: 5. Germline V CDR1 and CDR2: SQVTM, ANQGSEA. The CDR3 DNA reads TGCAGCGTCCGGACAGGGGACGGCAATCAGCCCCAGCATTTT. Its protein is CSVRTGDGNQPQHF. The full variable domain, its missing parts supplied by reference TRBV29-1 and TRBJ1-5, is SAVISQKPSRDICQRGTSLTIQCQVDSQVTMMFWYRQQPGQSLTLIATANQGSEATYESGFVIDKFPISRPNLTFSTLTVSNMSPEDSSIYLCSVRTGDGNQPQHFGDGTRLSIL.

This clone was picked up a small number of times. The CDR3 DNA sequence: TGTGCCAGCAGGCTAGATTCCAATGAGCAGTTCTTC. Encoded protein: CASRLDSNEQFF. The rearrangement uses TRBV28 and TRBJ2-1, with D unclear. Germline CDR1 is MDHEN and CDR2 is SYDVKM. The CDR3 is 12 amino acids. V was trimmed by 6 bases and J by 6 bases, leaving 9 bases between them.